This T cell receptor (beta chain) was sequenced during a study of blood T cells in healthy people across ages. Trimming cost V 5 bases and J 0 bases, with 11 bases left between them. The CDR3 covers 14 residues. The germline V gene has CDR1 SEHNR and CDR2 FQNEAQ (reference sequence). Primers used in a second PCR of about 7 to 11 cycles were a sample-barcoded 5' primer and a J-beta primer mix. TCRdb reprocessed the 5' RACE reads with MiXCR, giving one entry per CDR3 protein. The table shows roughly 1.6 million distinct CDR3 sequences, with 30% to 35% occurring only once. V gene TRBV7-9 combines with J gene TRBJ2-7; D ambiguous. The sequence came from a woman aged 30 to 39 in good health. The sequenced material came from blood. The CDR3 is CASSHGPPSYEQYF. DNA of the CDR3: TGTGCCAGCAGCCATGGACCGCCCTCCTACGAGCAGTACTTC.